This T cell receptor beta chain was profiled in a study of blood T cell repertoires in COVID-19. Study-wide background: The samples span acute and convalescent COVID-19 from the United States, Italy and Spain. T cells, B-cell-depleted T cells, or PBMCs provided the cDNA or gDNA that served as material.

In the authors' workflow: Reference gene primers were amplified, and this amplification served to estimate nucleated cell counts. Repertoires were generated with immunoSEQ multiplex PCR, while TCRdb's copy carries only in-frame clones and drops some. That table supplies the V and J calls and clone size; D and trimming were determined from the DNA. The sample lists tens of thousands of clones, about nine tenths seen once, with around 1.6% in the top ten. Germline V lookup: CDR1 LNHDA, CDR2 SQIVND (reference sequence). V lost 2 bases, J lost 7 bases, and 14 bases lay in between. This CDR3 spans 15 amino acids.

V and J are TRBV19 and TRBJ2-2; a possible D gene is TRBD1 (6 bases). This clonotype was obtained from a man in his sixties with acute or convalescent COVID-19. Sequenced material: peripheral blood. The DNA of the CDR3 is TGTGCCAGTAGTATAAACAGGGCCTCGGACGGGGAGCTGTTTTTT. It translates to CASSINRASDGELFF.